The table lists the clone carrying this TCR beta chain with a few counts. This sample includes further DNA sequences coding for the same CDR3. The sample belongs to a study of cytomegalovirus exposure and HLA in healthy donors. The V gene's germline CDR1 is SGHAT and CDR2 FQNNGV. The CDR3 is 12 amino acids. The germline V and J ends were trimmed by 5 bases and 5 bases, with 9 bases remaining between them. PCR primers comprised 60 Vbeta and 13 Jbeta primers. TCRdb keeps only in-frame clones here, not all; method: immunoSEQ multiplex PCR. In the table there are about 140,000 clones, approximately 80% of which are singletons.

The sequenced sample was PBMCs. The receptor comes from a woman in her late teens or twenties in good health and CMV-seropositive. V gene TRBV11-2 combines with J gene TRBJ2-5, with D perhaps TRBD1 (6 bases). The CDR3 here is CASSVRGETQYF. In DNA, the CDR3 is TGTGCCAGCAGCGTCAGGGGTGAGACCCAGTACTTC.